The clone carrying this T cell receptor (beta chain) was seen a few times. The antigen is not known. Cultured CD4+ T-cell DNA underwent Oncomine TCR Beta short-read sequencing. TCRdb passed the PCR reads through MiXCR, listing each CDR3 protein once. This table has roughly 13,000 distinct CDR3 sequences, about 74% appearing once. J lost 5 bases, V lost 2 bases, and 4 bases had no gene match. Germline CDR1 reads LNHNV; CDR2 reads YYDKDF (reference sequence). This CDR3 has 14 residues. The data originate from a study of vaccination and CD4 T cells after COVID-19. Stated treatment: 10-day PBMC culture with coronavirus spike peptide pools or control peptides (ViraFEST assay).

Sample: CD4+ T cells from blood, cultured in vitro. The rearrangement links TRBV15 to TRBJ1-1; 8 bases match TRBD1. This clonotype was sampled from a human donor who had recovered from COVID-19. The CDR3 DNA reads as TGTGCCACCAGCAGATCGACAGGGGTTACTGAAGCTTTCTTT. Residues: CATSRSTGVTEAFF.